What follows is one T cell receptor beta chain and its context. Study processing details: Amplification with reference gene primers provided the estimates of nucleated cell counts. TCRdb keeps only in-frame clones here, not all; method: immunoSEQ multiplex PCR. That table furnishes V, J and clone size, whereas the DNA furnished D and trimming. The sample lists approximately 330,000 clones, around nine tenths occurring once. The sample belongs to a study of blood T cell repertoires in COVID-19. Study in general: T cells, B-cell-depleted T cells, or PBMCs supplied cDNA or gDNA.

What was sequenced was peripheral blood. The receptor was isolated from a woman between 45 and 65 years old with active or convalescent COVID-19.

The chain's CDR3 is CASSDTSSYEQYF. CDR3 nucleotide sequence: TGTGCCAGCAGTGACACATCTTCCTACGAGCAGTACTTC. The chain carries TRBV2 and TRBJ2-7; no firm D call. Trimming left V 3 bases short and J 1 base short, with 7 bases between. CDR1 SNHLY and CDR2 FYNNEI come from the germline V gene. The length of the CDR3 is 13 residues.